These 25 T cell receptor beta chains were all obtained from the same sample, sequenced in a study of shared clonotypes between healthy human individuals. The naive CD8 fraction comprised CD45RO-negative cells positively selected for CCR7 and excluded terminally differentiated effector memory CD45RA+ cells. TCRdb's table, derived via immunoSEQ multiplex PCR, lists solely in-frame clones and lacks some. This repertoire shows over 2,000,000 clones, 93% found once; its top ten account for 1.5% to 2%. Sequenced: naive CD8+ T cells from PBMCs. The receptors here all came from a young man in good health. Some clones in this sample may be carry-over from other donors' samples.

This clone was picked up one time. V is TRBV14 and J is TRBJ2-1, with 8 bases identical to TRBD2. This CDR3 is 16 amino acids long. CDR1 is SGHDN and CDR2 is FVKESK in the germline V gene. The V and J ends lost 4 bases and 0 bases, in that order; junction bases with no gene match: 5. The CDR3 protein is CASSPVAGLSYNEQFF. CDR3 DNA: TGTGCCAGCAGCCCTGTAGCGGGACTCTCCTACAATGAGCAGTTCTTC.

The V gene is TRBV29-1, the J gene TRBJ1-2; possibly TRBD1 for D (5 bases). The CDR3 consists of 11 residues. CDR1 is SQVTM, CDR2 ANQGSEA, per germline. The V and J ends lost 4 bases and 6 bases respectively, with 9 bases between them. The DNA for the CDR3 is TGCAGCGTTGTCGGGGACGATGGCTACACCTTC. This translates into CSVVGDDGYTF.

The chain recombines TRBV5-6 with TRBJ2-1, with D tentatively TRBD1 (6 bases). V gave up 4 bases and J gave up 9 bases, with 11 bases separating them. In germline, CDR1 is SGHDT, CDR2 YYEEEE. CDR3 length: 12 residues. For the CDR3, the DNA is TGTGCCAGCAGCCCCGGACAGCGTGAGCAGTTCTTC. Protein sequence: CASSPGQREQFF.

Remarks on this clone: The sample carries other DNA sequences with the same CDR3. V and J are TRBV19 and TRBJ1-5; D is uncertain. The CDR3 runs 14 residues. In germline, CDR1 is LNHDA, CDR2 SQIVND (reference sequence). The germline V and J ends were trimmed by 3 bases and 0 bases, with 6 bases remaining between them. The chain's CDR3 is CASSILYSNQPQHF. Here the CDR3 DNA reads TGTGCCAGTAGTATTTTATATAGCAATCAGCCCCAGCATTTT.

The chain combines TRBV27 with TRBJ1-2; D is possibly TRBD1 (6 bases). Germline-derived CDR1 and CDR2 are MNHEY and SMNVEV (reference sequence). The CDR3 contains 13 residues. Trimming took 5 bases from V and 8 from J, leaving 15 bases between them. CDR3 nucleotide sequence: TGTGCCAGCAGTCCCCGGACAGTCGGGGGCTACACCTTC. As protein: CASSPRTVGGYTF.

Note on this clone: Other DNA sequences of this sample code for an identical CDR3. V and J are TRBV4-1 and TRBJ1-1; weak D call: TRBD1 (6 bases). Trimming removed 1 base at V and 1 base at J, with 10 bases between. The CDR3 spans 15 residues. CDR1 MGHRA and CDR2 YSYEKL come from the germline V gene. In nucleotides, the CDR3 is TGCGCCAGCAGCCAAGCCGGGACACCGAACACTGAAGCTTTCTTT. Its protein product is CASSQAGTPNTEAFF.

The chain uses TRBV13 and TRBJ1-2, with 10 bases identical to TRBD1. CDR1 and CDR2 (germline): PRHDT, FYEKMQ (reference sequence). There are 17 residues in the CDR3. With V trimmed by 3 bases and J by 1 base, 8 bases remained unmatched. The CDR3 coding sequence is TGTGCCAGCAGCTTCGGGACAGGGGAAACCTATAACTATGGCTACACCTTC. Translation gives CASSFGTGETYNYGYTF.

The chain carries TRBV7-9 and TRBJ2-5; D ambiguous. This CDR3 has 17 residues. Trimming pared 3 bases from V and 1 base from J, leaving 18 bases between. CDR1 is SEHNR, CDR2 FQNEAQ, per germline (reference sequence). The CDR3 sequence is CASSFPELSVGQETQYF. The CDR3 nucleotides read TGTGCCAGCAGCTTCCCGGAACTTTCAGTGGGCCAAGAGACCCAGTACTTC.

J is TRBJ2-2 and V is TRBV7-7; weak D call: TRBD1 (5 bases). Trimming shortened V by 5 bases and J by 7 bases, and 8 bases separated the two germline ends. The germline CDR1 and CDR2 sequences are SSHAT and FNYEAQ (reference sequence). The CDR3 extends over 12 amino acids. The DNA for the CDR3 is TGTGCCAGCAGCCAAAGGGGCGGGGAGCTGTTTTTT. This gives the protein CASSQRGGELFF.

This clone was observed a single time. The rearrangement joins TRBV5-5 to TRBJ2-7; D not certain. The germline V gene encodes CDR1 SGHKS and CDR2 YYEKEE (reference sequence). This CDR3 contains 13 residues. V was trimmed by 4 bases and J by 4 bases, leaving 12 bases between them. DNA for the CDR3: TGTGCCAGCAGCCCCAATCCCAGGTACGAGCAGTACTTC. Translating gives CASSPNPRYEQYF. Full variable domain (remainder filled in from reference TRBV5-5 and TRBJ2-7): DAGVTQSPTHLIKTRGQQVTLRCSPISGHKSVSWYQQVLGQGPQFIFQYYEKEERGRGNFPDRFSARQFPNYSSELNVNALLLGDSALYLCASSPNPRYEQYFGPGTRLTVT.

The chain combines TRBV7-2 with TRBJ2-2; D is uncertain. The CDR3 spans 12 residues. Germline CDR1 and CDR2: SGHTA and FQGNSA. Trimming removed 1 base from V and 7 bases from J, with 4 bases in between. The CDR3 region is CASSLVRGELFF. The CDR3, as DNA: TGTGCCAGCAGCTTAGTGCGCGGGGAGCTGTTTTTT.

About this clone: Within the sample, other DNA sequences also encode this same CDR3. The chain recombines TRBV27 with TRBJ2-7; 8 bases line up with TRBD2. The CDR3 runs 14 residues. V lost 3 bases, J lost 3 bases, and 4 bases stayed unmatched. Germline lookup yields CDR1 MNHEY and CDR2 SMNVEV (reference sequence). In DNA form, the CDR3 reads TGTGCCAGCAGTTTCGGGGGGGCTAGCTACGAGCAGTACTTC. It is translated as CASSFGGASYEQYF.

CDR3 coding DNA: TGTGCCAGCAGCTTAGATCGGGTCGGGCTCGAGCAGTACTTC. This gives the protein CASSLDRVGLEQYF. V and J are TRBV11-2 and TRBJ2-7; unclear D gene. Per germline, CDR1 SGHAT and CDR2 FQNNGV. V shed 0 bases and J shed 6 bases, with 12 bases lying between them. The CDR3 has 14 residues.

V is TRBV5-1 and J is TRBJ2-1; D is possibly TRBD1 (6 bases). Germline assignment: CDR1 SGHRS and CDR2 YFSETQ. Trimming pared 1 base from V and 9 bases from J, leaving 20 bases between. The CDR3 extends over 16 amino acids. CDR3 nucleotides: TGCGCCAGCAGCTTGACTCAGACAGGCCCCACTGGTGAGCAGTTCTTC. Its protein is CASSLTQTGPTGEQFF.

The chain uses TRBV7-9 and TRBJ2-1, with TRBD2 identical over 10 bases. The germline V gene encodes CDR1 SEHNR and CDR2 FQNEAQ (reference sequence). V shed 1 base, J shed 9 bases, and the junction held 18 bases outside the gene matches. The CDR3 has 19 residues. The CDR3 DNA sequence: TGTGCCAGCAGCTTAGAGACCCCCCTAGCGGGAGCGTTGTTAGGTGAGCAGTTCTTC. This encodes CASSLETPLAGALLGEQFF. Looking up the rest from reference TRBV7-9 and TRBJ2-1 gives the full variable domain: DTGVSQNPRHKITKRGQNVTFRCDPISEHNRLYWYRQTLGQGPEFLTYFQNEAQLEKSRLLSDRFSAERPKGSFSTLEIQRTEQGDSAMYLCASSLETPLAGALLGEQFFGPGTRLTVL.

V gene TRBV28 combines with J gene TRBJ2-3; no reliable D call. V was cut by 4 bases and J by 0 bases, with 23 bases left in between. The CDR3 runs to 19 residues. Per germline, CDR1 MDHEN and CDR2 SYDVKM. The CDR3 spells CASSYPWAGASPSTDTQYF. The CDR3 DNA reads TGTGCCAGCAGTTACCCGTGGGCAGGAGCCAGCCCTAGCACAGATACGCAGTATTTT.

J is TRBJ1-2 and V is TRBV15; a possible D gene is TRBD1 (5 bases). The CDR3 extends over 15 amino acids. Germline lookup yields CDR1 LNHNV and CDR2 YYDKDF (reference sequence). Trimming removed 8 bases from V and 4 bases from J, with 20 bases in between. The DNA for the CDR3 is TGTGCCACCGGGATTCATCCAGGGTTGACCTATGGCTACACCTTC. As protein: CATGIHPGLTYGYTF.

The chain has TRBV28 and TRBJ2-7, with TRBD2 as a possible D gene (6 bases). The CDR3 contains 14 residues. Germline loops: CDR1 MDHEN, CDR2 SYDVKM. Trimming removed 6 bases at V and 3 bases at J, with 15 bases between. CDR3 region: CASSLGGYSYEQYF. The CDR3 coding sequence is TGTGCCAGCAGCCTGGGGGGATATAGCTACGAGCAGTACTTC.

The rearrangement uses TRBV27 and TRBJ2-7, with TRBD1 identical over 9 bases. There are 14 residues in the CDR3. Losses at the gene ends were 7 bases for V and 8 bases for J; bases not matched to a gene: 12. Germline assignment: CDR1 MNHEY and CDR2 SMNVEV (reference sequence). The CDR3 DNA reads TGTGCCAGCAACCTCCGGGACAGGGTCGGGAAGCAGTACTTC. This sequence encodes CASNLRDRVGKQYF.

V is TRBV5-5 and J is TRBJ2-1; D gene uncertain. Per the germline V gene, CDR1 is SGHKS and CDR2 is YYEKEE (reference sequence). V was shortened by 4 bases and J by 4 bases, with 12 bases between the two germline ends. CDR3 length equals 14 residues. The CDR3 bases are TGTGCCAGCAGCCCATCACCGGCATACAATGAGCAGTTCTTC. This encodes CASSPSPAYNEQFF.

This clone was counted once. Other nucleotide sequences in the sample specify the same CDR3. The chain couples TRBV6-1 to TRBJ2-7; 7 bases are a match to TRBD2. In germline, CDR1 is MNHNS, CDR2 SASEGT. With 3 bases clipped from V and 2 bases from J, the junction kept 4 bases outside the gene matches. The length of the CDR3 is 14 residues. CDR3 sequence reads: CASSDLGGAYEQYF. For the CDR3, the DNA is TGTGCCAGCAGTGACTTGGGGGGGGCCTACGAGCAGTACTTC.

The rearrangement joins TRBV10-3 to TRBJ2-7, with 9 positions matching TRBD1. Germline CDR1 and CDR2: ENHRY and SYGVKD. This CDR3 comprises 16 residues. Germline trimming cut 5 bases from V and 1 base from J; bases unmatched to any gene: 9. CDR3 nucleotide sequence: TGTGCCATCAGTCAGGACACAGGGGGCTTATCCTACGAGCAGTACTTC. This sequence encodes CAISQDTGGLSYEQYF.

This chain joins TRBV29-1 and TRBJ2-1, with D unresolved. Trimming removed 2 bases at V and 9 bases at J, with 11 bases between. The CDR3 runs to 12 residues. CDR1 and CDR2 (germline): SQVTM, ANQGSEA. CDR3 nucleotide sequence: TGCAGCGTTGAACTCCAGACTTCTGAGCAGTTCTTC. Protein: CSVELQTSEQFF.

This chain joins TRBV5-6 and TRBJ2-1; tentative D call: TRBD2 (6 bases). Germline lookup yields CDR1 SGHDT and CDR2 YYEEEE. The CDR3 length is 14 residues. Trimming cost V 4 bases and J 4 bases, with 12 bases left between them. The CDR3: CASSPEGLYNEQFF. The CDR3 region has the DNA TGTGCCAGCAGCCCGGAGGGGCTATACAATGAGCAGTTCTTC.

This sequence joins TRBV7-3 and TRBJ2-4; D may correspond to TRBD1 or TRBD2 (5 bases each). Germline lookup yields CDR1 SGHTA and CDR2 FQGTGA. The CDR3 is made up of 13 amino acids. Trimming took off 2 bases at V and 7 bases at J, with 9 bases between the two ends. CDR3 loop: CASSLSWGNIQYF. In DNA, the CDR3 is TGTGCCAGCAGCTTATCGTGGGGGAACATTCAGTACTTC.